This TCR beta chain was sequenced for a study of a mutant IDH1 vaccine in newly diagnosed glioma (dated by TCRdb to the early 2020s). About the study as a whole: Of the roughly 34 treated patients, approximately 62% were male and approximately 40% were female, and a mean age of 40.4 years was recorded. Prior to enrollment, patients had been given standard therapy consisting of radiotherapy alone, temozolomide alone, or radiochemotherapy with temozolomide, with the combination given to most patients. Longitudinal TCRB deep sequencing was done for 25 to 30 treated patients, wherever samples were available for exploratory analyses. Peripheral blood samples were drawn at six visits, namely V03 (baseline), V05, V07, V10, V12 and V13. Summary of the overall study and its limitations: No apparent relationship was observed between pseudoprogression and alterations in the top peripheral T cell clonotypes detected by TCRB sequencing. Availability determined which PBMC samples were chosen for TCRB deep sequencing. Immune responses induced by the vaccine were seen in approximately 93% of patients across multiple MHC alleles. According to the authors, sample limitations meant that analyses of patient blood samples could not be reproduced.

The library was produced with the immunoSEQ multiplex PCR assay. Following the manufacturer's protocol, the hsTCRB Kit was used to amplify rearranged TCR beta chain sequences. An Illumina MiSeq was used to sequence the TCRB libraries. The original pipeline was this. The kit vendor's proprietary platform handled demultiplexing, trimming and gene mapping. TCRdb re-hosts the immuneACCESS table, in-frame sequences only. Its copies lack some clones; in the studies checked, an unresolved V gene accounts for under half of them, and the cause for the rest is not known. D and trimming come from the DNA, and the V and J calls and clone size come from that table. This sample is represented by under 75,000 clones; about nine tenths of them were singletons. The top ten constitute 2% to 3% of the sample. In regard to this clone: Its binding antigen is unknown. Within one base of it there is no much larger clone, and no base qualities were kept.

Taken from cysteine to phenylalanine, the CDR3 has 13 residues. The retained sequence is limited to the CDR3, 39 bases, with the frame set at the first base. CDR1 and CDR2, per the germline V gene, are MNHEY and SVGAGI. Deletion took 7 bases off V and 5 bases off J, with a span of 9 bases between the germline ends. The time point label on this specimen signifies: baseline, week 1 (first vaccination visit). The treatment or condition label corresponds to: pre-vaccination baseline after standard-of-care therapy. The donors had newly diagnosed IDH1-mutant astrocytomas of WHO grade 3 or 4 that showed loss of nuclear ATRX. The samples were drawn from NOA16, a multicentre, single-arm, open-label phase I trial in Germany that tested a mutant IDH1 peptide vaccine in humans for the first time. Blood drawn at visit V03 was used as the baseline sample for immunogenicity testing. The DNeasy Blood and Tissue Kit was used to extract genomic DNA from EDTA blood for TCRB sequencing.

The receptor was derived from a man between 45 and 60 years old with glioma. Sequenced here: PBMCs, sampled from a glioma patient treated with radiotherapy, temozolomide or both. The sequence links TRBV6-5 to TRBJ1-6; no D gene is confidently identified. The nucleotide sequence reads TGTGCCAGCACCCAGCGGGATAATTCACCCCTCCACTTT. Protein translation: CASTQRDNSPLHF.